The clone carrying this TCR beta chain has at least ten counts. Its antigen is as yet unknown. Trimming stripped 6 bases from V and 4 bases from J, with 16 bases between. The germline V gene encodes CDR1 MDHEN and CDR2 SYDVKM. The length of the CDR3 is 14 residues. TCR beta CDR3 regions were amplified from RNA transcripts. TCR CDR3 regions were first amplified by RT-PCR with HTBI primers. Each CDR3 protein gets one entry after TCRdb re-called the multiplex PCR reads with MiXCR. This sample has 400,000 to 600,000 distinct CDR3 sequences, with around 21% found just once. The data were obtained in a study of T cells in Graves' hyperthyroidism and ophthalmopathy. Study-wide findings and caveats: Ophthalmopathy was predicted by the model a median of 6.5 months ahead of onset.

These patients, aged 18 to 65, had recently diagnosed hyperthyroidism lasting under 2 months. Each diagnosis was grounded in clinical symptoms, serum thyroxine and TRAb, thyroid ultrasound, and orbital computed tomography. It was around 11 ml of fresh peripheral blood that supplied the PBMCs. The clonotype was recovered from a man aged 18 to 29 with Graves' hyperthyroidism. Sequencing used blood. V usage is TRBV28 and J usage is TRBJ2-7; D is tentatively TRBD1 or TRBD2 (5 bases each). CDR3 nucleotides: TGTGCCAGCAGCTACCGGGACGGAAAGTACGAGCAGTACTTC. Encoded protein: CASSYRDGKYEQYF.